In its sample, the clone carrying this T cell receptor beta chain was seen once. Trimming stripped 1 base from V and 5 bases from J, with 12 bases between. Germline lookup yields CDR1 LNHNV and CDR2 YYDKDF (reference sequence). CDR3 length: 14 amino acids. The data are from a study of T cell responses to AZD1222 COVID-19 vaccine. Across the whole study: Whether given at about 4 or about 12 weeks, second doses were pooled.

Using immunoSEQ multiplex PCR, the repertoire was profiled, and TCRdb retains in-frame clones only, with some absent. Of some 150,000 clones in the sample, around 91% are singletons; the top ten hold around 5%. The sequence was obtained from an adult in good health. V and J are TRBV15 and TRBJ2-7; D may be TRBD1 (5 bases). The sequenced sample was peripheral blood, obtained on day 0 of AZD1222 vaccination. The CDR3 loop reads CATSRGRTQDEQYF. CDR3 nucleotide sequence: TGTGCCACCAGCAGAGGTAGAACACAGGACGAGCAGTACTTC.